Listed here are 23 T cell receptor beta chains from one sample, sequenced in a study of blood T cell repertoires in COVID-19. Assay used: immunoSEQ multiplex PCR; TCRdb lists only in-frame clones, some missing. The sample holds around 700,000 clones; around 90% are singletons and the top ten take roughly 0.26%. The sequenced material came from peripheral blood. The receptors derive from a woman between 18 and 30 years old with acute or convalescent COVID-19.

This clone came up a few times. CDR3 sequence: CASSSPRGNTIYF. The CDR3 nucleotides read TGTGCCAGCAGTTCCCCTAGGGGAAACACCATATATTTT. The rearrangement joins TRBV2 to TRBJ1-3; no firm D call. V gave up 5 bases and J gave up 4 bases, with 9 bases separating them. This CDR3 comprises 13 residues. CDR1 and CDR2 from the germline V gene are SNHLY and FYNNEI.

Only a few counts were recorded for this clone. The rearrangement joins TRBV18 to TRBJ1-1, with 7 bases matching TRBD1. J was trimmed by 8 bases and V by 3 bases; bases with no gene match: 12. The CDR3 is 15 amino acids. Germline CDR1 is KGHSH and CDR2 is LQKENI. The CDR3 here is CASSPQFFRQGEAFF. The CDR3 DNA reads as TGTGCCAGCTCACCTCAATTTTTTAGACAGGGCGAAGCTTTCTTT.

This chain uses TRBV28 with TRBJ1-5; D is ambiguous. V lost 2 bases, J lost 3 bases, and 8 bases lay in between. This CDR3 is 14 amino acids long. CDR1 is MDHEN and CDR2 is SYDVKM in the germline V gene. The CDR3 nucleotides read TGTGCCAGCAGTTTAAGAGGGCACAATCAGCCCCAGCATTTT. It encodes CASSLRGHNQPQHF.

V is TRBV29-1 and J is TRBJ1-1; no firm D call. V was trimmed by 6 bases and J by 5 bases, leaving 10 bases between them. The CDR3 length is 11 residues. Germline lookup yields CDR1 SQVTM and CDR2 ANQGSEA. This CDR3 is CSVRTSTEAFF. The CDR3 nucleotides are TGCAGCGTAAGAACTTCGACTGAAGCTTTCTTT.

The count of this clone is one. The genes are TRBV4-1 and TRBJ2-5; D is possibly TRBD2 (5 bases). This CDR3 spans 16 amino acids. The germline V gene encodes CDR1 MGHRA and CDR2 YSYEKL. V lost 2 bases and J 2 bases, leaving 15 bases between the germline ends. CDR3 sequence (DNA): TGCGCCAGCAGCCAAAACCAACTAGTAGGGCAAGAGACCCAGTACTTC. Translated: CASSQNQLVGQETQYF.

CDR3 protein: CASSLNRGREQYF. The CDR3, as DNA: TGTGCCAGCAGCTTGAACAGGGGGCGCGAGCAGTACTTC. V is TRBV5-6 and J is TRBJ2-7; 9 nucleotides line up with TRBD1. The CDR3 runs to 13 residues. The germline gives CDR1 SGHDT, CDR2 YYEEEE. Trimming at V came to 1 base and at J to 6 bases, leaving 2 bases not matched to a gene.

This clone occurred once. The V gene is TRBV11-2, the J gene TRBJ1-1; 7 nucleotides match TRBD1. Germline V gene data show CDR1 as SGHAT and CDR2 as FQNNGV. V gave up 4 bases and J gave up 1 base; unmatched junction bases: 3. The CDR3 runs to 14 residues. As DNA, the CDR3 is TGTGCCAGCAGCTGGGACAGAACGAACACTGAAGCTTTCTTT. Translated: CASSWDRTNTEAFF.

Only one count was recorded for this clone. CDR3: CASSEYYPDNNQPQHF. The CDR3 DNA sequence: TGTGCCAGCAGTGAATATTACCCAGATAACAATCAGCCCCAGCATTTT. The chain carries TRBV25-1 and TRBJ1-5; D not certain. Germline V gives CDR1 MGHDK, CDR2 SYGVNS. V lost 0 bases and J 3 bases, leaving 12 bases between the germline ends. CDR3 size: 16 residues.

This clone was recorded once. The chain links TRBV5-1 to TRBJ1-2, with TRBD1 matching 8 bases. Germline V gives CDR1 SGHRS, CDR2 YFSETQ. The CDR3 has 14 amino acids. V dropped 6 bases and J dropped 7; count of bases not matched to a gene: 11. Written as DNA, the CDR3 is TGCGCCAGCAACGGCGGGCAGGGGGCGTTTGGCTACACCTTC. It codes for CASNGGQGAFGYTF.

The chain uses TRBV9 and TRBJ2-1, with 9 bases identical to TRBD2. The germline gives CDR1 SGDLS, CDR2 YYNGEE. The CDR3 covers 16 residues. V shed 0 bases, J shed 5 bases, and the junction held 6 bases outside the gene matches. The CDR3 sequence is CASSVAAGGLNNEQFF. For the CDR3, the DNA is TGTGCCAGCAGCGTAGCGGCGGGGGGGCTTAACAATGAGCAGTTCTTC.

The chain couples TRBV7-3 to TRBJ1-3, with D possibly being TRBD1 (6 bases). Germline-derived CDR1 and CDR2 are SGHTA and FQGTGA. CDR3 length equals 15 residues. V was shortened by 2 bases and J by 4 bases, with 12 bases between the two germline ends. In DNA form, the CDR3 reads TGTGCCAGCAGCTTATCCGGGGGGCCAGGAAACACCATATATTTT. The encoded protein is CASSLSGGPGNTIYF.

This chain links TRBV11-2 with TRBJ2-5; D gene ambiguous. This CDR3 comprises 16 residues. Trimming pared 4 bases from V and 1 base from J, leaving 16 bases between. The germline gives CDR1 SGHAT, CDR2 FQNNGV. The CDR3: CASSSSAAATQETQYF. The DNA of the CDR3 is TGTGCCAGCAGCTCATCCGCGGCAGCCACCCAAGAGACCCAGTACTTC.

The CDR3, as DNA: TGCGCCAGCAGCTTGGGCACAGGGGGAACGGGCACTGAAGCTTTCTTT. Translation: CASSLGTGGTGTEAFF. The chain uses TRBV5-1 and TRBJ1-1; 8 nucleotides line up with TRBD1. V lost 0 bases to trimming and J lost 4 bases; unmatched junction nucleotides: 8. The CDR3 extends over 16 amino acids. Germline lookup yields CDR1 SGHRS and CDR2 YFSETQ.

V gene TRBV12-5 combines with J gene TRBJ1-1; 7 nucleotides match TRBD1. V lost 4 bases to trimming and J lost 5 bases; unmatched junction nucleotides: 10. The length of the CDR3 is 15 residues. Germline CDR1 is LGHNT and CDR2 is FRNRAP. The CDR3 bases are TGTGCTAGTGGTTCCCCACAGGGGTCGGAGACTGAAGCTTTCTTT. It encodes CASGSPQGSETEAFF.

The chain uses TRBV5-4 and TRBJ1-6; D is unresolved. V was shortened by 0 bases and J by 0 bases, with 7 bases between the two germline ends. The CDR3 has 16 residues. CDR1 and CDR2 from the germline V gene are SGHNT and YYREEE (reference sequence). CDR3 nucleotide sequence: TGTGCCAGCAGCTTGGCGGGGAGCTCCTATAATTCACCCCTCCACTTT. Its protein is CASSLAGSSYNSPLHF.

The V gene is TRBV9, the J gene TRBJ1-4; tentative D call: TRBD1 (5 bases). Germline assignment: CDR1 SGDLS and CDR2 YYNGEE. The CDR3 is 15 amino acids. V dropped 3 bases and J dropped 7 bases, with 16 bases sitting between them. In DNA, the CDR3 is TGTGCCAGCAGCGGGGGGTCGCCCGGGGGTGAAAAACTGTTTTTT. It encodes CASSGGSPGGEKLFF.

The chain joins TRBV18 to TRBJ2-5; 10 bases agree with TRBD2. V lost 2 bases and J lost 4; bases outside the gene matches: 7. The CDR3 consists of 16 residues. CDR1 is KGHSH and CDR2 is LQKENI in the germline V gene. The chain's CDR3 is CASSPSGGATSETQYF. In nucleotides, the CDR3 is TGTGCCAGCTCACCAAGCGGGGGGGCCACGTCAGAGACCCAGTACTTC.

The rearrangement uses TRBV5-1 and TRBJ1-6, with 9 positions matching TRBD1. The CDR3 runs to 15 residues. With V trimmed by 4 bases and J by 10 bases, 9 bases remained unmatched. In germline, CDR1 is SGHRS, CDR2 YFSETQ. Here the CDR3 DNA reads TGCGCCAGCAGCGTCGACAGGGGGAAGGTCTCACCCCTCCACTTT. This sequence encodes CASSVDRGKVSPLHF.

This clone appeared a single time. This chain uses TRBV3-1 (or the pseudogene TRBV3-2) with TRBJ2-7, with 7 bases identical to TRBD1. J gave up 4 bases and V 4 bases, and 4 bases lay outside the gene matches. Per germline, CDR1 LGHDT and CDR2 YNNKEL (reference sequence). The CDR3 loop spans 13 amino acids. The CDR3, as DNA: TGTGCCAGCAGCCCATCGGGACAGTACGAGCAGTACTTC. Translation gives CASSPSGQYEQYF.

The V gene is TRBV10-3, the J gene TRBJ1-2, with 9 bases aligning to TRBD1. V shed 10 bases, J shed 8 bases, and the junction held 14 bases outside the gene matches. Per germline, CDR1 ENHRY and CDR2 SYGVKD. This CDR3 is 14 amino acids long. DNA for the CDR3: TGTGCCACCACAAAAACAGGGGGCGCAGAGGGCTACACCTTC. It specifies CATTKTGGAEGYTF.

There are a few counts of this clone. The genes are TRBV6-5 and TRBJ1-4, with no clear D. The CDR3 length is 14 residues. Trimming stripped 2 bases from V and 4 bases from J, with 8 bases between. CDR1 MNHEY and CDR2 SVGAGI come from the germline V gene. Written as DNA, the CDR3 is TGTGCCAGCAGTTACGGGCAGTTTAATGAAAAACTGTTTTTT. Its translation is CASSYGQFNEKLFF.

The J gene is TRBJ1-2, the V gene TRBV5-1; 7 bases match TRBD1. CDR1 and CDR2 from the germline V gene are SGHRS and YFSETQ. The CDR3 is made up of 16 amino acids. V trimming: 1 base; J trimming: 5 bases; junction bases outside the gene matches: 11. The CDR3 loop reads CASSLTRTGPSYGYTF. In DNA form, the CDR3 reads TGCGCCAGCAGCTTGACCCGGACAGGTCCCTCATATGGCTACACCTTC.

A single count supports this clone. CDR3 region: CASSESGPRGYPYEQYF. The CDR3 DNA follows: TGTGCCAGCAGTGAATCCGGGCCCAGGGGGTATCCCTACGAGCAGTACTTC. This chain connects TRBV2 to TRBJ2-7; 7 nucleotides line up with TRBD1. The CDR3 is 17 amino acids. J lost 2 bases, V lost 2 bases, and 12 bases had no gene match. Germline V gene sequence: CDR1 SNHLY, CDR2 FYNNEI.